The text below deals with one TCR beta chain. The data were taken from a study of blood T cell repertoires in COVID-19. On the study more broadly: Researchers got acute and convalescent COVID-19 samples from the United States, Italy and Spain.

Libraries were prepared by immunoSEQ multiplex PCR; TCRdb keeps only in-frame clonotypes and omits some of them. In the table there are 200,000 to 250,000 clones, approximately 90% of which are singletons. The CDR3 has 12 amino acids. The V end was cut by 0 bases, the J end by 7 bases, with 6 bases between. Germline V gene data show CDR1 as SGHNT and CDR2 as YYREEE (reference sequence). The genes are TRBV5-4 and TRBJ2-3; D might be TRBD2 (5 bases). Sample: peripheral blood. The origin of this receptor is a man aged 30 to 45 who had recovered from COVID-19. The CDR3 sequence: CASSLAGNTQYF. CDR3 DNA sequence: TGTGCCAGCAGCTTGGCCGGGAATACGCAGTATTTT.